This record covers a single TCR beta chain. The data are from a study of beta chain features in type 1 diabetes. Study at large: Age, gender and cell yields were similar between patients and healthy donors.

This CDR3 region has 14 residues. Germline loops: CDR1 SGDLS, CDR2 YYNGEE. V was clipped by 2 bases and J by 3 bases, with 10 bases between them. Investigators reverse transcribed all isolated RNA, so they sequenced expressed TCRB transcripts. The method was immunoSEQ multiplex PCR; TCRdb's version includes in-frame clones alone and lacks a portion of them. The table records 200,000 to 250,000 clones, over 65% of them present only once. Sorting based on CD45RO/CCR7/CD25/CD127/CD95/CD27 separated CD4+ naive, central memory, regulatory and stem cell-like memory cells. What was sequenced was naive CD4+ T cells from blood. The origin of this receptor is a man in his thirties or forties in good health. V usage is TRBV9 and J usage is TRBJ2-3; the D gene is possibly TRBD1 (7 bases). CDR3 loop: CASSVTGRTDTQYF. The CDR3 DNA follows: TGTGCCAGCAGCGTGACAGGGAGGACAGATACGCAGTATTTT.